This TCR beta chain was captured by sequencing in a study of T cell repertoires in cytomegalovirus infection. Across the whole study: TCR beta signatures that were public indicated CMV infection and matching HLA type. Points from the study as a whole: Of the TCR beta families, the public ones yielded a cumulative frequency that identified carriers of CMV plus the relevant HLA.

V lost 2 bases to trimming and J lost 2 bases, with 7 bases between them. The CDR3 runs to 12 residues. The germline gives CDR1 DFQATT, CDR2 SNEGSKA (reference sequence). TCRdb passed the reads through MiXCR, listing each CDR3 protein once. The table shows about 450,000 distinct CDR3 sequences, with under 40% occurring only once. About this clonotype: The antigen is not known.

The J gene is TRBJ2-7, the V gene TRBV20-1, with D maybe TRBD2 (5 bases). This clonotype was obtained from a human donor in good health (CMV status not recorded). Some clones in this sample may be carry-over from other donors' samples. What was sequenced was PBMCs. CDR3 in amino acids: CSARPGTYEQYF. CDR3 nucleotide sequence: TGCAGTGCTAGACCGGGGACCTACGAGCAGTACTTC.